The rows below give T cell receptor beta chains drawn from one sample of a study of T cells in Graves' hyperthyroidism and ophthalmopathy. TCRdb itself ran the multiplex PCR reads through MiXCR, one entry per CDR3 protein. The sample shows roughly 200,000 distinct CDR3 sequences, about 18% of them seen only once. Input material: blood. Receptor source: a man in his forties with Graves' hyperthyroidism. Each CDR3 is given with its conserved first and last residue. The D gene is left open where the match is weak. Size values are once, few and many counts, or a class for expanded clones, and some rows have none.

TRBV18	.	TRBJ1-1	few	CASRESARTEAFF	TGTGCCAGCAGGGAGTCCGCACGGACTGAAGCTTTCTTT
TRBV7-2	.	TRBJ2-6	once	CASSPRPGANVLTF	TGTGCCAGCAGCCCCCGGCCGGGGGCCAACGTCCTGACTTTC
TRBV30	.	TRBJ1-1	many	CAWRGRRESEAFF	TGTGCCTGGAGGGGGAGGAGGGAATCTGAAGCTTTCTTT
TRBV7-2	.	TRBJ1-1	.	CASSEYGGNEAFF	TGTGCCAGCAGCGAATATGGAGGGAATGAAGCTTTCTTT
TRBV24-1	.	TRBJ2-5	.	CATSDYTQYQETQYF	TGTGCCACCAGTGATTACACGCAGTACCAAGAGACCCAGTACTTC
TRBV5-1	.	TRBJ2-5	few	CASSLYSDQETQYF	TGCGCCAGCAGCTTGTATTCAGACCAAGAGACCCAGTACTTC
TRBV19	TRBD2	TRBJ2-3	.	CASSPGRAGRRTDTQYF	TGTGCCAGTAGTCCCGGCCGAGCGGGGAGACGCACAGATACGCAGTATTTT
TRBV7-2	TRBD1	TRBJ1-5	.	CASSTGTGGFNQPQHF	TGTGCCAGCAGCACCGGGACAGGGGGCTTTAATCAGCCCCAGCATTTT
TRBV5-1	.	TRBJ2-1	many	CASSRRDGSSYNEQFF	TGCGCCAGCAGCAGGAGAGACGGGAGCTCCTACAATGAGCAGTTCTTC
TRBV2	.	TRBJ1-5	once	CASSEAQQPNQPQHF	TGTGCCAGCAGTGAAGCGCAACAGCCCAATCAGCCCCAGCATTTT
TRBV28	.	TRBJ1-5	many	CASSLLRSNQPQHF	TGTGCCAGCAGTTTATTGCGTAGCAATCAGCCCCAGCATTTT
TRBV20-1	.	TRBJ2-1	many	CSARVGEAWGYNEQFF	TGCAGTGCTAGAGTTGGTGAGGCCTGGGGGTACAATGAGCAGTTCTTC
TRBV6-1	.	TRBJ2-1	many	CASSEWTPSSYNEQFF	TGTGCCAGCAGTGAATGGACCCCGAGCTCCTACAATGAGCAGTTCTTC
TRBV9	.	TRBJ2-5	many	CASSVASAYQETQYF	TGTGCCAGCAGCGTAGCGTCGGCGTACCAAGAGACCCAGTACTTC
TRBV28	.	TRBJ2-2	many	CASSHMGTGELFF	TGTGCCAGCAGTCATATGGGCACCGGGGAGCTGTTTTTT
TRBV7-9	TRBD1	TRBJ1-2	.	CASLQGANGYTF	TGTGCCAGCCTGCAGGGGGCTAATGGCTACACCTTC
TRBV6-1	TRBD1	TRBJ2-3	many	CASSLGTATDTQYF	TGTGCCAGCAGTCTTGGGACAGCCACAGATACGCAGTATTTT
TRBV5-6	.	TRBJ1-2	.	CASSLKANYGYTF	TGTGCCAGCAGCTTGAAGGCCAACTATGGCTACACCTTC
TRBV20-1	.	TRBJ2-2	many	CSASRDTGELFF	TGCAGTGCTTCCAGGGACACCGGGGAGCTGTTTTTT
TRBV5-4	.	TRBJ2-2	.	CASSSEDRRANTGELFF	TGTGCCAGCAGCTCCGAAGACAGGAGAGCGAACACCGGGGAGCTGTTTTTT
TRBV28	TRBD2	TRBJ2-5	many	CASGGLAMETQYF	TGTGCCAGCGGAGGACTAGCCATGGAGACCCAGTACTTC
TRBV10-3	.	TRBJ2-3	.	CAISESIVLAPIVRTDTQYF	TGTGCCATCAGTGAGTCGATCGTCCTAGCACCCATAGTACGCACAGATACGCAGTATTTT
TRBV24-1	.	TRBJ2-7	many	CATSDGTKHYEQYF	TGTGCCACCAGTGATGGAACTAAGCACTACGAGCAGTACTTC
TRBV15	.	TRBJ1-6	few	CATSKPLRGTYNSPLHF	TGTGCCACCAGCAAACCGCTCAGGGGTACTTATAATTCACCCCTCCACTTT
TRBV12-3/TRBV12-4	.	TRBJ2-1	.	CASSQWGTYNEQFF	TGTGCCAGCAGCCAATGGGGCACCTACAATGAGCAGTTCTTC
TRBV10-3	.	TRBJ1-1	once	CAISRDLDKNTEAFF	TGTGCCATCAGCCGCGATTTGGACAAGAACACTGAAGCTTTCTTT
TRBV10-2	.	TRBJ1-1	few	CASMSTEAFF	TGCGCCAGCATGAGCACTGAAGCTTTCTTT
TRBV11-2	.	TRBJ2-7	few	CASSLNEGELGEQYF	TGTGCCAGCAGCTTAAATGAGGGGGAGCTGGGCGAGCAGTACTTC
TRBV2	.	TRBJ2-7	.	CASSGADGSGDEQYF	TGTGCCAGCAGTGGGGCGGATGGTTCCGGGGACGAGCAGTACTTC
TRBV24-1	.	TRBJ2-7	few	CATSPGQRSSYEQYF	TGTGCCACCAGTCCTGGACAGAGAAGCTCCTACGAGCAGTACTTC
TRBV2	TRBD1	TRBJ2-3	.	CASSFLMRRRQGLPTDTQYF	TGTGCCAGCAGCTTTCTGATGCGCCGAAGACAGGGGCTACCCACAGATACGCAGTATTTT
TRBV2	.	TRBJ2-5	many	CASSVGQETQYF	TGTGCCAGCAGTGTAGGCCAAGAGACCCAGTACTTC